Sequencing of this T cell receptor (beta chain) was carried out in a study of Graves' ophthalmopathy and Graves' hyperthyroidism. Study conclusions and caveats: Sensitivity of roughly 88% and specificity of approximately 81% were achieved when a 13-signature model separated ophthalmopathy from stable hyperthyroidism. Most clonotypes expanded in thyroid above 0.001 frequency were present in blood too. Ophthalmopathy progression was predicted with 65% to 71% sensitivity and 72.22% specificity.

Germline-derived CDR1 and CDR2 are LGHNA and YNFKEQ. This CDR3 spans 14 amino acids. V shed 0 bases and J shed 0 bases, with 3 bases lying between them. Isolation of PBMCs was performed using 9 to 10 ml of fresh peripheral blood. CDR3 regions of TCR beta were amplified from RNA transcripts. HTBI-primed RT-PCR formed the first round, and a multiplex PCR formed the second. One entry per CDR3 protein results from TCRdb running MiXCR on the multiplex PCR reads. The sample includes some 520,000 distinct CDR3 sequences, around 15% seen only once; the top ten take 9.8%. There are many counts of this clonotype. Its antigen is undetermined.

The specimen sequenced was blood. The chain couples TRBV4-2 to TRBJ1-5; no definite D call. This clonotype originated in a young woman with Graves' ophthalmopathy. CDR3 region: CASSQDYSNQPQHF. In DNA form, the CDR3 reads TGTGCCAGCAGCCAAGATTATAGCAATCAGCCCCAGCATTTT.